The rows below give T cell receptor beta chains drawn from one sample of a study of blood T cell repertoires in COVID-19. TCRdb's copy holds only in-frame clones and misses some; the assay was immunoSEQ multiplex PCR. This sample has about 250,000 clones, with around 88% found just once. Source material: peripheral blood. Receptor source: a man aged 25-40 years with acute or convalescent COVID-19. The CDR3 runs from the conserved cysteine through the conserved F or W.

J | V | CDR3
TRBJ1-2 | TRBV2 | CASKTGGLGYTF
TRBJ2-7 | TRBV7-2 | CASSLLAGAYEQYF
TRBJ2-5 | TRBV11-3 | CASSSSGETQYF
TRBJ1-1 | TRBV9 | CASSVGGGVNTEAFF
TRBJ1-3 | TRBV5-1 | CASSLGTGFVGNTIYF
TRBJ1-5 | TRBV19 | CASRAGAGGNQPQHF
TRBJ2-7 | TRBV10-3 | CAISEASGYEQYF
TRBJ1-5 | TRBV30 | CAWNTGQGNQPQHF
TRBJ1-5 | TRBV19 | CASSAWRANQPQHF
TRBJ2-1 | TRBV15 | CATSNRRAGNEQFF
TRBJ1-6 | TRBV30 | CAWARGSKNSPLHF
TRBJ2-7 | TRBV28 | CASSTGQSYEQYF
TRBJ2-7 | TRBV28 | CASSSSGRAWSEEQYF
TRBJ1-2 | TRBV19 | CASSIQNYGYTF
TRBJ2-5 | TRBV10-2 | CASSEKRETQYF
TRBJ1-6 | TRBV6-1 | CASSEAWQGSSPLHF
TRBJ1-4 | TRBV19 | CATDAGAGVGNEKLFF